This entry is about one T cell receptor beta chain. Its antigen is as yet unknown. This sample is part of a study of cytomegalovirus exposure and HLA in healthy donors. Study conclusions and caveats: Cytomegalovirus association was listed for 164 TCR beta chains. Subsequent analysis revealed that first-cohort TCR clusters tended to co-occur in the 100 to 150 validation repertoires. Cytomegalovirus status was reportedly diagnosed by the classifier with high specificity and sensitivity.

Repertoires were generated with immunoSEQ multiplex PCR, while TCRdb's copy carries only in-frame clones and drops some. The sample carries 150,000 to 200,000 clones, around nine tenths recorded once. The ends lost 1 base at V and 4 bases at J; junction bases unmatched: 6. CDR1 is LNHDA and CDR2 is SQIVND in the germline V gene (reference sequence). The CDR3 is 16 amino acids. Specimen: PBMCs. The clonotype was recovered from a woman aged 25 to 39 in good health and CMV-seronegative. The chain carries TRBV19 and TRBJ2-3; 9 nucleotides agree with TRBD2. The CDR3 DNA reads TGTGCCAGTAGTATAGTTGGTAGCGGGGGTGCAGATACGCAGTATTTT. It specifies CASSIVGSGGADTQYF.